This passage covers 2 T cell receptor beta chains from one sample sequenced in a study of blood T cell repertoires in COVID-19. The assay was immunoSEQ multiplex PCR, and TCRdb's table has in-frame clones only and misses some. Of approximately 150,000 clones listed, approximately 87% were seen once; the top ten hold about 2.1%. The specimen sequenced was peripheral blood. The receptors were gathered from a man between 65 and 85 years old with active COVID-19.

The rearrangement links TRBV9 to TRBJ1-1, with a possible D match to TRBD1 (6 bases). V was shortened by 4 bases and J by 6 bases, with 16 bases between the two germline ends. The CDR3 sequence is 14 residues long. The germline V gene has CDR1 SGDLS and CDR2 YYNGEE. The CDR3 loop reads CASSPPGGEPEAFF. In DNA form, the CDR3 reads TGTGCCAGCAGCCCTCCGGGGGGCGAGCCTGAAGCTTTCTTT.

This clone has just a few counts. This sequence joins TRBV11-1 and TRBJ2-7; no definite D call. Trimming removed 6 bases from V and 4 bases from J, with 7 bases in between. This CDR3 spans 11 amino acids. Germline assignment: CDR1 SGHAT and CDR2 FQDESV (reference sequence). The CDR3, as DNA: TGTGCCAGCAGATCATTTTACGAGCAGTACTTC. The encoded protein is CASRSFYEQYF.